This entry concerns a single T cell receptor (beta chain). A second PCR of roughly 7 to 11 cycles used a sample-barcoded 5' primer and a J-beta primer mix. Using its own MiXCR run on the 5' RACE reads, TCRdb lists one record per CDR3 protein. The sample yields about 1.4 million distinct CDR3 sequences, roughly 64% seen once. The sample originates from a study of blood T cells in healthy people across ages. V lost 0 bases and J 8 bases, leaving 10 bases between the germline ends. The CDR3 runs 14 residues. CDR1 LGHNA and CDR2 YNFKEQ come from the germline V gene. This clonotype was sampled from a man aged 18 to 35 in good health. The sequenced material came from blood. The chain combines TRBV4-2 with TRBJ1-4; TRBD1 might be the D (6 bases). The CDR3 DNA reads TGTGCCAGCAGCCAAGATAGGACAGCCGAAAAACTGTTTTTT. It is translated as CASSQDRTAEKLFF.